The 2 T cell receptor beta chains below were found in one sample sequenced in a study of T cells after yellow fever vaccination. One entry per CDR3 protein results from TCRdb running MiXCR on the 5' RACE reads. The sample lists approximately 160,000 distinct CDR3 sequences; about a tenth were seen once. This material consisted of CD8+ T cells sorted from PBMCs, taken 45 days after the yellow fever booster vaccination. The origin of the receptors is a man aged 18 to 35 who received the YFV17D yellow fever vaccine.

This chain joins TRBV4-1 and TRBJ1-6; D is uncertain. The V gene's germline CDR1 is MGHRA and CDR2 YSYEKL. Trimming left V 0 bases short and J 9 bases short, with 6 bases between. CDR3 size: 13 residues. The CDR3 protein is CASSQDHPSPLHF. DNA for the CDR3: TGCGCCAGCAGCCAAGATCATCCTTCACCCCTCCACTTT.

This clonotype was detected only a few times. V is TRBV5-4 and J is TRBJ2-7, with a possible D match to TRBD1 (6 bases). Germline V lookup: CDR1 SGHNT, CDR2 YYREEE (reference sequence). Trimming removed 4 bases from V and 5 bases from J, with 13 bases in between. The CDR3 has 13 amino acids. This chain's CDR3 is CASSEGVLHEQYV. The CDR3 DNA reads TGTGCCAGCAGCGAGGGGGTTCTGCACGAGCAGTACGTC.